The 15 T cell receptor beta chains below come from one sample, sequenced in a study of radiotherapy plus CTLA-4 blockade in lung cancer (dated by TCRdb to between 2018 and 2020). Library generation was performed with the immunoSEQ multiplex PCR assay. In its TCRdb copy, this immuneACCESS table keeps in-frame sequences only and misses some clones. Where compared with another copy, unresolved V genes explain less than half of these, and the others have no known cause. The sample table holds 42,000 or so clones, of which roughly three quarters were seen once. The ten most abundant clones make up less than 25% of the sample. The sequencing used peripheral blood, collected from a patient treated with radiotherapy plus ipilimumab. These receptors were taken from a human donor with non-small cell lung cancer that progressed on radiotherapy plus ipilimumab.

The CDR3 spells CASSSGAVRYEQYF. For the CDR3, the DNA is TGTGCCAGCAGTTCAGGGGCAGTAAGGTACGAGCAGTACTTC. The chain couples TRBV6-6 to TRBJ2-7, with TRBD1 as a possible D gene (6 bases). V lost 4 bases to trimming and J lost 4 bases, with 14 bases between them. Germline V gives CDR1 MNHNY, CDR2 SVGAGI (reference sequence). The CDR3 has 14 residues.

This sequence joins TRBV4-1 and TRBJ2-7; D uncertain. The CDR3 has 15 amino acids. CDR1 and CDR2 from the germline V gene are MGHRA and YSYEKL. Trimming took 4 bases from V and 2 from J, leaving 15 bases between them. CDR3 sequence: CASSRENLVAYEQYF. In DNA form, the CDR3 reads TGCGCCAGCAGCCGAGAGAATTTGGTAGCCTACGAGCAGTACTTC.

The chain carries TRBV7-2 and TRBJ2-1; 16 positions match TRBD2. There are 15 residues in the CDR3. J was trimmed by 7 bases and V by 5 bases; bases with no gene match: 2. The germline gives CDR1 SGHTA, CDR2 FQGNSA. The CDR3 region is CASSKGLAGGNEQFF. In DNA, the CDR3 is TGTGCCAGCAGCAAGGGACTAGCGGGGGGGAATGAGCAGTTCTTC.

The V call is TRBV6-5, the J call TRBJ1-2; D is unclear. This CDR3 spans 13 amino acids. The germline CDR1 and CDR2 sequences are MNHEY and SVGAGI. V lost 0 bases and J lost 2, with 4 bases in between. The CDR3 spells CASSYSGNYGYTF. CDR3 nucleotides: TGTGCCAGCAGTTACTCCGGGAACTATGGCTACACCTTC.

J is TRBJ1-2 and V is TRBV11-2; the match to TRBD1 covers 11 bases. CDR1 is SGHAT, CDR2 FQNNGV, per germline. V was clipped by 4 bases and J by 4 bases; unmatched bases: 8. The CDR3 has 16 amino acids. The CDR3 loop is CASSSGQGARRYGYTF. Written as DNA, the CDR3 is TGTGCCAGCAGCTCCGGACAGGGGGCGCGCCGCTATGGCTACACCTTC.

CDR3 loop: CASSLSPQAYGYTF. CDR3 in DNA: TGTGCCAGCAGTTTATCCCCCCAGGCCTATGGCTACACCTTC. The chain links TRBV27 to TRBJ1-2; D is undetermined. The length of the CDR3 is 14 residues. V was cut by 0 bases and J by 4 bases, with 9 bases left in between. Germline loops: CDR1 MNHEY, CDR2 SMNVEV (reference sequence).

This clone was seen a few times. CDR3 sequence (DNA): TGTGCCAGCAGCTTAGTGACAGGCCCGAATGAAAAACTGTTTTTT. It specifies CASSLVTGPNEKLFF. The genes are TRBV7-8 and TRBJ1-4; maybe TRBD1 (6 bases). CDR3 size: 15 residues. V was pared by 1 base and J by 5 bases, with 11 bases between. Germline V lookup: CDR1 SGHVS, CDR2 FQNEAQ.

This chain links TRBV10-3 with TRBJ2-2; the D is unclear. The CDR3 loop spans 11 amino acids. Germline assignment: CDR1 ENHRY and CDR2 SYGVKD. V lost 6 bases and J lost 4, with 3 bases in between. The CDR3 region has the DNA TGTGCCATCAGCGGCACCGGGGAGCTGTTTTTT. Translation: CAISGTGELFF.

Worth noting for this clone: This same CDR3 is encoded by further DNA sequences in the sample. V usage is TRBV18 and J usage is TRBJ1-4; 7 bases line up with TRBD1. From germline, CDR1 is KGHSH and CDR2 LQKENI. The CDR3 totals 15 residues. Trimming at V came to 2 bases and at J to 5 bases, leaving 5 bases not matched to a gene. The DNA of the CDR3 is TGTGCCAGCTCACCAGGAGGGGGCCCCAATGAAAAACTGTTTTTT. Translation: CASSPGGGPNEKLFF.

This clone was found a few times. An end of the junction differs from the germline gene, which may be a read error. The chain uses TRBV6-5 and TRBJ2-7; D possibly corresponds to TRBD1 (5 bases). This CDR3 region has 10 residues. CDR1 is MNHEY and CDR2 is SVGAGI in the germline V gene. CDR3 sequence: CASSGQGLSF. DNA of the CDR3: TGTGCCAGCAGTGGCCAGGGTCTGAGCTTC.

The rearrangement uses TRBV9 and TRBJ2-2; possibly TRBD2 for D (6 bases). Germline V gene lookup returns CDR1 SGDLS and CDR2 YYNGEE. The CDR3 runs 16 residues. Trimming cost V 3 bases and J 6 bases, with 18 bases left between them. In nucleotides, the CDR3 is TGTGCCAGCAGCGCGACTAGTCTCTTAGGAGCCGGGGAGCTGTTTTTT. Amino acids: CASSATSLLGAGELFF.

This clone showed up just a few times. The chain recombines TRBV6-5 with TRBJ2-7; the D gene is possibly TRBD2 (6 bases). CDR1 and CDR2 from the germline V gene are MNHEY and SVGAGI. The V and J ends lost 2 bases and 0 bases respectively, with 8 bases between them. CDR3 size: 14 residues. CDR3 region: CASSYGTSSYEQYF. Here the CDR3 DNA reads TGTGCCAGCAGTTACGGGACTTCCTCCTACGAGCAGTACTTC.

In this sample, this clone turned up once. V and J are TRBV28 and TRBJ1-4, with TRBD1 identical over 7 bases. Germline trimming cut 6 bases from V and 5 bases from J; bases unmatched to any gene: 3. The CDR3 has 13 amino acids. CDR1 is MDHEN and CDR2 is SYDVKM in the germline V gene. In DNA form, the CDR3 reads TGTGCCAGCAGGAGACAGGGAAATGAAAAACTGTTTTTT. This encodes CASRRQGNEKLFF.

This clone has a handful of counts. This chain uses TRBV19 with TRBJ1-5, with D unresolved. Trimming stripped 6 bases from V and 6 bases from J, with 9 bases between. CDR1 is LNHDA, CDR2 SQIVND, per germline (reference sequence). This CDR3 is 12 amino acids long. CDR3 loop: CASSPLSQPQHF. CDR3 sequence (DNA): TGTGCCAGTAGCCCCCTCAGTCAGCCCCAGCATTTT.

V and J are TRBV5-1 and TRBJ2-2; 13 positions match TRBD2. There are 17 residues in the CDR3. V was pared by 5 bases and J by 4 bases, with 8 bases of the junction left unmatched. Germline CDR1 and CDR2: SGHRS and YFSETQ. In DNA form, the CDR3 reads TGCGCCAGCAGGCCACTAGCGGGGGGGCCGAGCACCGGGGAGCTGTTTTTT. As protein: CASRPLAGGPSTGELFF.